This T cell receptor (beta chain) was observed in a study of OX40 agonist ivuxolimab in advanced cancers. The wider study: An anti-OX40 (CD134) antibody with agonistic activity, ivuxolimab, was administered to patients. Every 2 weeks, ivuxolimab was infused into the patients intravenously at between 0.01 and 10 mg/kg. Hepatocellular carcinoma, melanoma, renal cell or head and neck cancer occurred in dose-escalation patients.

The repertoire was sequenced with immunoSEQ multiplex PCR; TCRdb's copy has only in-frame clones and lacks some. The sample lists over 60,000 clones; more than 70% were seen once. Germline CDR1 and CDR2: LGHNA and YSLEER. V lost 2 bases, J lost 3 bases, and 13 bases lay in between. The CDR3 loop spans 15 amino acids. Details on this clone: Its matching antigen is unknown.

Study findings and constraints: Blood T cells, both CD4+ and CD8+, expanded clonally by week 6 at 0.1 to 3.0 mg/kg.

The rearrangement links TRBV4-3 to TRBJ1-1; no clear D. The material sequenced was CD4+ or CD8+ T cells sorted from blood, taken in a trial of the OX40 agonist ivuxolimab. The sequence derives from an adult with an advanced solid tumor such as melanoma, head and neck, liver or kidney cancer. CDR3 bases: TGCGCCAGCAGCCAACGCTTCGTCCGGGACACTGAAGCTTTCTTT. Its protein is CASSQRFVRDTEAFF.